These T cell receptor beta chains were read from a single sample in a study of CDR3 diversity in severe acne. TCRdb used MiXCR to reprocess the PCR reads, holding one entry per CDR3 protein. This sample has 100,000 or so distinct CDR3 sequences, with more than 45% found just once. Sequencing was performed on blood. The source of these receptors is a male donor with acne. Each CDR3 is given with its conserved first and last residue.

CDR3 protein: CSVEEPGTGGYEQYF; V gene: TRBV29-1; CDR3 length: 15; J gene: TRBJ2-7
CDR3 protein: CASSSPGTSGVSTDTQYF; V gene: TRBV6-2/TRBV6-3; CDR3 length: 18; J gene: TRBJ2-3
CDR3 protein: CASSQAGVVSPLHF; V gene: TRBV14; CDR3 length: 14; J gene: TRBJ1-6
CDR3 protein: CATSDLDRGYGYTF; V gene: TRBV24-1; CDR3 length: 14; J gene: TRBJ1-2
CDR3 protein: CASTVPRLPDEQYF; V gene: TRBV2; CDR3 length: 14; J gene: TRBJ2-7
CDR3 protein: CASSLTGESLDGYTF; V gene: TRBV9; CDR3 length: 15; J gene: TRBJ1-2
CDR3 protein: CATSGEAGELFF; V gene: TRBV24-1; CDR3 length: 12; J gene: TRBJ2-2
CDR3 protein: CASSVGDRAGNTIYF; V gene: TRBV9; CDR3 length: 15; J gene: TRBJ1-3
CDR3 protein: CVSSGSGSNEQFF; V gene: TRBV19; CDR3 length: 13; J gene: TRBJ2-1
CDR3 protein: CASSRTSGIGGELFF; V gene: TRBV9; CDR3 length: 15; J gene: TRBJ2-2
CDR3 protein: CSVVGQPSGNTIYF; V gene: TRBV29-1; CDR3 length: 14; J gene: TRBJ1-3
CDR3 protein: CASSSSWGPYNEQFF; V gene: TRBV11-2; CDR3 length: 15; J gene: TRBJ2-1
CDR3 protein: CASSQDFRGPYNEQFF; V gene: TRBV4-1; CDR3 length: 16; J gene: TRBJ2-1
CDR3 protein: CASSRRGPSSYEQYF; V gene: TRBV9; CDR3 length: 15; J gene: TRBJ2-7
CDR3 protein: CASSQYGTGGSYNEQFF; V gene: TRBV7-2; CDR3 length: 17; J gene: TRBJ2-1
CDR3 protein: CSVFWAGGPGELFF; V gene: TRBV29-1; CDR3 length: 14; J gene: TRBJ2-2
CDR3 protein: CASSHQVSKTDTQYF; V gene: TRBV7-3; CDR3 length: 15; J gene: TRBJ2-3
CDR3 protein: CSARDVTSGGYEQYF; V gene: TRBV20-1; CDR3 length: 15; J gene: TRBJ2-7